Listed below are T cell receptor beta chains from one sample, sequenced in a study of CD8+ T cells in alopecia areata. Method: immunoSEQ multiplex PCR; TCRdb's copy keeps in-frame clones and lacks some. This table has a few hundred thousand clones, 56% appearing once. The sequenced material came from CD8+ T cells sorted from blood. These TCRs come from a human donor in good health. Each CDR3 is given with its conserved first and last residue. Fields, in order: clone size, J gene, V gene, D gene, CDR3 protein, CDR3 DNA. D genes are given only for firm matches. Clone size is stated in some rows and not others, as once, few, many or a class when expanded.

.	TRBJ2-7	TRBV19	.	CASSLTGSGEQYF	TGTGCCAGTAGTCTCACAGGTTCCGGCGAGCAGTACTTC
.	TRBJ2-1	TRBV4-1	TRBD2	CASSLERGGAPGEQFF	TGCGCCAGCAGCCTAGAACGGGGGGGAGCCCCGGGTGAGCAGTTCTTC
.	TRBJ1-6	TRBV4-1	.	CASSQARLGSPLHF	TGCGCCAGCAGCCAAGCTCGGTTAGGGTCACCCCTCCACTTT
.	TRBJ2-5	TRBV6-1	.	CASSDEGGGWETQYF	TGTGCCAGCAGTGATGAGGGAGGGGGCTGGGAGACCCAGTACTTC
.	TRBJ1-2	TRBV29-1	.	CSVVRGIYGYTF	TGCAGCGTGGTAAGGGGAATCTATGGCTACACCTTC
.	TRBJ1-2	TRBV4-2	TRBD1	CASSQESGQAYGYTF	TGTGCCAGCAGCCAAGAGTCGGGACAGGCCTATGGCTACACCTTC
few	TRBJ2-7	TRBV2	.	CASIPRRDTYEQYF	TGTGCCAGCATTCCGAGGCGGGACACCTACGAGCAGTACTTC
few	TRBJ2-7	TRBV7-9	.	CASSTGGFGLVAYEQYF	TGTGCCAGCAGCACCGGTGGGTTCGGATTGGTCGCCTACGAGCAGTACTTC
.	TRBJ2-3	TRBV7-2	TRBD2	CANALTSGAADTQYF	TGTGCCAACGCACTGACTAGCGGGGCGGCAGATACGCAGTATTTT
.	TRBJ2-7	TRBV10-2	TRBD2	CATTSGGAGGEQYF	TGCGCCACGACTAGCGGGGGGGCCGGCGGCGAGCAGTACTTC
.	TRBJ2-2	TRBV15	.	CATSQGLDNEELFF	TGTGCCACCAGCCAAGGGCTGGATAACGAGGAGCTGTTTTTT
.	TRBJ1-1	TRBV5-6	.	CASSSPREGTEAFF	TGTGCCAGCAGCTCCCCCAGGGAAGGCACTGAAGCTTTCTTT
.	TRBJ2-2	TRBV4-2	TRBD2	CASSPWTSGGAGTGELFF	TGTGCCAGCAGCCCTTGGACTAGCGGGGGGGCTGGCACCGGGGAGCTGTTTTTT
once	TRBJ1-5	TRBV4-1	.	CASSQDLGLENQPQHF	TGCGCCAGCAGCCAAGACCTCGGACTGGAGAATCAGCCCCAGCATTTT
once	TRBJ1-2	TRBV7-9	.	CASSLLGRDYGYTF	TGTGCCAGCAGCTTATTGGGCAGGGACTATGGCTACACCTTC
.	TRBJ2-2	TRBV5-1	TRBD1	CASSNGQGRTGELFF	TGCGCCAGCAGCAACGGACAGGGTCGGACCGGGGAGCTGTTTTTT
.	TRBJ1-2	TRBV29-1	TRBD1	CSVDRGPWGYTF	TGCAGCGTCGACAGGGGGCCGTGGGGCTACACCTTC
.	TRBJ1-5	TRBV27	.	CASSSKRYISHRQPQHF	TGTGCCAGCAGTTCGAAAAGGTATATCTCCCACAGACAGCCCCAGCATTTT
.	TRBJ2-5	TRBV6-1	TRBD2	CASSSGGGAETQYF	TGTGCCAGCAGTTCTGGCGGGGGGGCGGAGACCCAGTACTTC
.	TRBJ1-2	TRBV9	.	CASSGTAAYGYTF	TGTGCCAGCAGCGGGACCGCCGCCTATGGCTACACCTTC
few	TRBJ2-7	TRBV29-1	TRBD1	CSVTGGSSYEQYF	TGCAGCGTGACAGGGGGCTCGTCGTACGAGCAGTACTTC
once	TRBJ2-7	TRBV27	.	CASSFRGAATPLEQYF	TGTGCCAGCAGTTTTAGAGGGGCCGCTACCCCCCTGGAGCAGTACTTC
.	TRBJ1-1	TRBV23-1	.	CASSQSNPGLNTEAFF	TGCGCCAGCAGTCAATCGAATCCCGGGTTGAACACTGAAGCTTTCTTT
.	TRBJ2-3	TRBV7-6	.	CASSPGSGLLQYF	TGTGCCAGCAGCCCCGGCTCGGGGCTACTACAGTATTTT
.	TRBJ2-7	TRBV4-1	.	CASSQGAVDEQYF	TGCGCCAGCAGCCAAGGGGCCGTCGACGAGCAGTACTTC
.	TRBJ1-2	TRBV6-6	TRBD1	CASSLGTAYGYTF	TGTGCCAGCAGTTTAGGGACAGCTTATGGCTACACCTTC
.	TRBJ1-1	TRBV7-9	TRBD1	CASSPQGGSTEAFF	TGTGCCAGCAGCCCACAGGGGGGAAGCACTGAAGCTTTCTTT
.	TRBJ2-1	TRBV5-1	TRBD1	CASSPGTGSYNEQFF	TGCGCCAGCAGCCCTGGGACAGGCTCCTACAATGAGCAGTTCTTC
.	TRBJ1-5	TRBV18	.	CASSPHTYRDTSLGPQHF	TGTGCCAGCTCACCACACACCTACAGGGACACTTCCCTGGGACCCCAGCATTTT
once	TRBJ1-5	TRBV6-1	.	CASTNRPRDNQPQHF	TGTGCCAGCACGAATCGTCCCAGAGACAATCAGCCCCAGCATTTT
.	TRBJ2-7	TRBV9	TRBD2	CVSSAGGSTSYEQYF	TGTGTCAGCAGCGCCGGGGGGAGTACTTCCTACGAGCAGTACTTC
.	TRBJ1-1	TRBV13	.	CASSKGNTEAFF	TGTGCCAGCAGTAAGGGGAACACTGAAGCTTTCTTT
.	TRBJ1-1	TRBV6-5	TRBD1	CASRESGQGRTEAFF	TGTGCCAGCAGGGAGTCCGGACAGGGGCGCACTGAAGCTTTCTTT
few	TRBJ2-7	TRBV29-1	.	CSVIFRDDGYEQYF	TGCAGCGTTATATTCCGGGACGACGGTTACGAGCAGTACTTC
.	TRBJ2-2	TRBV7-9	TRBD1	CASSSTGAGELFF	TGTGCCAGCAGCTCAACAGGGGCCGGGGAGCTGTTTTTT
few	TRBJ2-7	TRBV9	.	CASSPGVYPYEQYF	TGTGCCAGCAGCCCCGGTGTATACCCCTACGAGCAGTACTTC
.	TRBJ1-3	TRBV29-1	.	CSVAYGTPGNTIYF	TGCAGCGTGGCATACGGGACTCCTGGAAACACCATATATTTT
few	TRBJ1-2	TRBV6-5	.	CASSPTGTLDGYTF	TGTGCCAGCAGTCCCACCGGGACACTGGATGGCTACACCTTC
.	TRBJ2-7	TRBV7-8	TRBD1	CASSLQGVYEQYF	TGTGCCAGCAGCTTACAGGGGGTCTACGAGCAGTACTTC